One sample yielded the 17 T cell receptor beta chains listed below, sequenced in a study of blood T cells in healthy people across ages. Using a J-beta primer mix together with a sample-barcoded 5' primer, a second PCR was run for about 7 to 12 cycles. In TCRdb, the 5' RACE reads were re-called with MiXCR into one record per CDR3 protein. The sample yields 850,000 to 950,000 distinct CDR3 sequences, 25% to 35% seen once. The sample taken for sequencing was blood. These receptors originate from a woman older than 75 in good health.

This clonotype was counted a few times. The V gene is TRBV24-1, the J gene TRBJ2-3; D is possibly TRBD2 (7 bases). V dropped 4 bases and J dropped 2 bases, with 12 bases sitting between them. CDR3 length: 15 amino acids. Germline assignment: CDR1 KGHDR and CDR2 SFDVKD. The CDR3 region has the DNA TGTGCCACCAGTGAAGGGGGGGACATCACAGATACGCAGTATTTT. This codes for CATSEGGDITDTQYF.

This clonotype was seen many times. The CDR3 is CAISGGGSSYNEQFF. The DNA of the CDR3 is TGTGCCATCAGTGGGGGGGGGAGCTCCTACAATGAGCAGTTCTTC. The chain links TRBV10-3 to TRBJ2-1, with TRBD2 matching 7 bases. Looked up from germline, CDR1 is ENHRY and CDR2 is SYGVKD. The length of the CDR3 is 15 residues. With 4 bases clipped from V and 0 bases from J, the junction kept 3 bases outside the gene matches.

This clonotype has more than one count but fewer than ten. The rearrangement links TRBV28 to TRBJ2-2, with 7 bases aligning to TRBD1. J was trimmed by 2 bases and V by 2 bases; bases with no gene match: 2. The germline V gene encodes CDR1 MDHEN and CDR2 SYDVKM. This CDR3 spans 15 amino acids. In nucleotides, the CDR3 is TGTGCCAGCAGTTTAACAGGGGAAAACACCGGGGAGCTGTTTTTT. This encodes CASSLTGENTGELFF.

The V gene is TRBV12-3 or TRBV12-4, the J gene TRBJ2-2; 11 bases match TRBD2. The CDR3 is 15 amino acids. J lost 3 bases, V lost 6 bases, and 3 bases had no gene match. The CDR3 DNA is TGTGCCAGCAGCAGACTAGCGGGGTACACCGGGGAGCTGTTTTTT. Its translation: CASSRLAGYTGELFF.

Remarks on this clonotype: This may come from a read error, since a much larger clone is one base off. The CDR3 loop is CATSRGGPYNEQYF. CDR3 nucleotides: TGTGCCACCAGCAGGGGAGGGCCCTACAATGAGCAGTACTTC. This sequence joins TRBV15 and TRBJ2-1; 7 positions agree with TRBD2. The J call may be mistaken, given a closer DNA end match to TRBJ2-7. The CDR3 has 14 amino acids. Germline values: CDR1 LNHNV, CDR2 YYDKDF (reference sequence).

As regards this clonotype: A much larger clonotype is one base distant, so this may be a read error. V usage is TRBV27 and J usage is TRBJ2-7, with 9 bases lining up with TRBD2. Per germline, CDR1 MNHEY and CDR2 SMNVEV (reference sequence). After removal of 4 bases from V and 3 bases from J, the junction contained 10 bases not matched to a gene. This CDR3 comprises 16 residues. The CDR3 region has the DNA TGTGCCAGCAGTTCCCGCGGGGGGGCCTGGGGCTACGAGCAGTACTTC. Translating gives CASSSRGGAWGYEQYF.

The table lists this clonotype with many counts. The gene calls are TRBV12-3 or TRBV12-4 and TRBJ1-6; no reliable D call. The CDR3 is made up of 13 amino acids. The germline V and J ends were trimmed by 2 bases and 9 bases, with 8 bases remaining between them. CDR3 protein: CASSLQERSPLHF. The CDR3 DNA is TGTGCCAGCAGTTTACAAGAGCGTTCACCCCTCCACTTT.

This clonotype was counted once. The V gene is TRBV20-1, the J gene TRBJ1-1; weak D call: TRBD1 (5 bases). Germline CDR1 reads DFQATT; CDR2 reads SNEGSKA (reference sequence). CDR3 length: 13 residues. Trimming left V 3 bases short and J 1 base short, with 9 bases between. The chain's CDR3 is CSASVGPNTEAFF. The CDR3 DNA reads TGCAGTGCTAGCGTGGGACCGAACACTGAAGCTTTCTTT.

This sequence joins TRBV7-9 and TRBJ1-5; 7 bases fit TRBD1. V shed 0 bases, J shed 1 base, and the junction held 3 bases outside the gene matches. Germline loops: CDR1 SEHNR, CDR2 FQNEAQ (reference sequence). The CDR3 consists of 16 residues. CDR3 sequence: CASSLAWTGSNQPQHF. The CDR3, as DNA: TGTGCCAGCAGCTTAGCATGGACAGGCAGCAATCAGCCCCAGCATTTT.

Details on this clonotype: This clone may be a read error of a much larger clone one base away. The chain carries TRBV27 and TRBJ2-5; 12 bases fit TRBD1. V lost 6 bases to trimming and J lost 11 bases; unmatched junction nucleotides: 13. The germline V gene encodes CDR1 MNHEY and CDR2 SMNVEV (reference sequence). The length of the CDR3 is 15 residues. The CDR3 is CASRLRDRGLDEQYF. The CDR3 nucleotides are TGTGCCAGCAGACTCCGGGACAGGGGGCTCGATGAGCAGTACTTC.

This chain joins TRBV7-2 and TRBJ2-4; 10 bases align to TRBD2. The germline V gene encodes CDR1 SGHTA and CDR2 FQGNSA. V trimming: 5 bases; J trimming: 0 bases; junction bases outside the gene matches: 10. The length of the CDR3 is 18 residues. The CDR3: CASSREIAGGLAKNIQYF. The CDR3 DNA is TGTGCCAGCAGCCGGGAGATAGCGGGGGGCTTAGCCAAAAACATTCAGTACTTC.

As to this clonotype: Just one base apart from a much larger clone, this may be a read error. This chain joins TRBV5-1 and TRBJ2-5, with TRBD2 matching over 8 bases. Losses at the gene ends were 5 bases for V and 11 bases for J; bases not matched to a gene: 20. CDR1 SGHRS and CDR2 YFSETQ come from the germline V gene. The CDR3 runs to 16 residues. CDR3 amino acids: CASRQTVAGGWDEQYF. The CDR3 region has the DNA TGCGCCAGCAGACAGACAGTGGCGGGGGGCTGGGATGAGCAGTACTTC.

This clonotype occurred a few times. Being one base from a much bigger clone, this may be a read error. The rearrangement joins TRBV7-6 to TRBJ2-3; D may be TRBD1 (5 bases). Germline V CDR1 and CDR2: SGHVS, FNYEAQ. The CDR3 contains 15 residues. The CDR3 protein is CASSRRTTSTGTQYF. The DNA for the CDR3 is TGTGCCAGCAGCCGACGGACGACAAGCACAGGTACGCAGTATTTT. The complete variable domain, with remaining parts taken from reference TRBV7-6 and TRBJ2-3, reads GAGVSQSPRYKVTKRGQDVALRCDPISGHVSLYWYRQALGQGPEFLTYFNYEAQQDKSGLPNDRFSAERPEGSISTLTIQRTEQRDSAMYRCASSRRTTSTGTQYFGPGTRLTVL.

The chain is built from TRBV29-1 and TRBJ1-2, with D unresolved. There are 12 residues in the CDR3. Trimming removed 1 base at V and 6 bases at J, with 9 bases between. Germline CDR1 is SQVTM and CDR2 is ANQGSEA. The CDR3 coding sequence is TGCAGCGTTGAAGGTCAGAGCCATGGCTACACCTTC. It translates to CSVEGQSHGYTF.

This clonotype was observed at least ten times. The rearrangement links TRBV20-1 to TRBJ2-7, with 8 bases aligning to TRBD2. Per the germline V gene, CDR1 is DFQATT and CDR2 is SNEGSKA (reference sequence). The CDR3 is 13 amino acids. J lost 2 bases, V lost 6 bases, and 6 bases had no gene match. In nucleotides, the CDR3 is TGCAGTGCCCGACTAGCGCGAACCTACGAGCAGTACTTC. Its protein product is CSARLARTYEQYF.

The gene calls are TRBV4-1 and TRBJ1-3; possible D gene TRBD1, 6 bases. The V gene's germline CDR1 is MGHRA and CDR2 YSYEKL. CDR3 length: 16 residues. Trimming took 0 bases from V and 3 from J, leaving 12 bases between them. In DNA form, the CDR3 reads TGCGCCAGCAGCCAAGATCCACAGGGCTTTGGAAACACCATATATTTT. Translated, it gives CASSQDPQGFGNTIYF.

The rearrangement links TRBV15 to TRBJ2-7; 8 bases match TRBD2. The CDR3 extends over 15 amino acids. Germline trimming cut 1 base from V and 0 bases from J; bases unmatched to any gene: 2. Germline CDR1 LNHNV, CDR2 YYDKDF (reference sequence). The DNA for the CDR3 is TGTGCCACCAGCAGAGTGCTAGCGGGCTCCTACGAGCAGTACTTC. Protein: CATSRVLAGSYEQYF.